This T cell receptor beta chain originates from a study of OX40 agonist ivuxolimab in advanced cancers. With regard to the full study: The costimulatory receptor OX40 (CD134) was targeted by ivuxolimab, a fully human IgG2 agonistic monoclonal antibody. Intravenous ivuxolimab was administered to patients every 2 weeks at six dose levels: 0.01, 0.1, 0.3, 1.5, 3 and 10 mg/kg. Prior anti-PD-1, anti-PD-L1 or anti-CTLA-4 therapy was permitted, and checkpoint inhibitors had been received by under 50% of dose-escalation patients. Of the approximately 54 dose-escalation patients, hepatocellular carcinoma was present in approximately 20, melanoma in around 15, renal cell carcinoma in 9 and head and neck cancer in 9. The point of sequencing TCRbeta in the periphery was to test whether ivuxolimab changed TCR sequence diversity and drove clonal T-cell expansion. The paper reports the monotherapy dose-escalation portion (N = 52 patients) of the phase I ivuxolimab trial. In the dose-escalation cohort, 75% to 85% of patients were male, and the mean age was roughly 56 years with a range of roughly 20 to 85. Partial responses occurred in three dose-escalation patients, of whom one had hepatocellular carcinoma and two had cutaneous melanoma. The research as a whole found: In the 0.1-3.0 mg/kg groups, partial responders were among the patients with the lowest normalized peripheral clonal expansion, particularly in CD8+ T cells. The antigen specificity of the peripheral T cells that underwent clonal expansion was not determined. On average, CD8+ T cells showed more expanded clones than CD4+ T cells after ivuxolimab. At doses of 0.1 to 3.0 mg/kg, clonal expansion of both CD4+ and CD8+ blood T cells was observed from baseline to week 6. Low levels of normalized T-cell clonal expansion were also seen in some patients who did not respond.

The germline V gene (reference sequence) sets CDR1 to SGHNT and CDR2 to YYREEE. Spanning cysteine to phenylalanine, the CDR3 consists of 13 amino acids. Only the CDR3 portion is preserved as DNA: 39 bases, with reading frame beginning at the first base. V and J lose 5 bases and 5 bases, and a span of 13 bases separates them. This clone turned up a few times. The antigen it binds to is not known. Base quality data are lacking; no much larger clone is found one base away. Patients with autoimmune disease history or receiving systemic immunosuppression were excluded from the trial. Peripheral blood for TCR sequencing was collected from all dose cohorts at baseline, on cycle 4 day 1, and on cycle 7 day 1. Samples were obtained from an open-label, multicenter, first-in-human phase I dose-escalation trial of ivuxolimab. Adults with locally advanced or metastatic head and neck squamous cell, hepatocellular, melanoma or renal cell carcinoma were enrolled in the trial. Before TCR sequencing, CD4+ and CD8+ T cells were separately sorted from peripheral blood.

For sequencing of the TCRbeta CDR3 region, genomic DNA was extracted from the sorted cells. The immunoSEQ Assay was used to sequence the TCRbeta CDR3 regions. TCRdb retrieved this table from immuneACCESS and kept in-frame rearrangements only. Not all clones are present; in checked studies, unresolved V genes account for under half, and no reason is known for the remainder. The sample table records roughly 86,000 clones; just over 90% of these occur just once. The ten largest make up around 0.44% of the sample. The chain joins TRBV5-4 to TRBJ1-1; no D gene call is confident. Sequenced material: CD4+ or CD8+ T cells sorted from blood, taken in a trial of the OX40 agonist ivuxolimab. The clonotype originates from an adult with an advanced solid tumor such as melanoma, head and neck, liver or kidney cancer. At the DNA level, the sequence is TGTGCCAGCAGTCGGGCCGGGAGGACTGAAGCTTTCTTT. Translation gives CASSRAGRTEAFF.